This T cell receptor beta chain was recovered during a study of blood T cells in healthy people across ages. Findings and caveats of the study: The unknown donor CMV status may have confounded expanded clonotype changes.

A sample-barcoded 5' primer and a J-beta primer mix were used in a second PCR of roughly 7 to 12 cycles. MiXCR was run by TCRdb on the 5' RACE reads, yielding one entry per CDR3 protein. The sample has over 1,500,000 distinct CDR3 sequences; around 42% are singletons. About this clonotype itself: What it binds is not known.

This TCR was recovered from a human donor in good health. Input material: blood.

CDR3 coding DNA: TGTGCCAGCAGTTACGTAGGACGCGGCTCCTATAATTCACCCCTCCACTTT. Amino acids: CASSYVGRGSYNSPLHF. The V gene is TRBV6-5, the J gene TRBJ1-6; D gene ambiguous. Germline assignment: CDR1 MNHEY and CDR2 SVGAGI. V was clipped by 2 bases and J by 0 bases, with 11 bases between them. The CDR3 contains 17 residues.